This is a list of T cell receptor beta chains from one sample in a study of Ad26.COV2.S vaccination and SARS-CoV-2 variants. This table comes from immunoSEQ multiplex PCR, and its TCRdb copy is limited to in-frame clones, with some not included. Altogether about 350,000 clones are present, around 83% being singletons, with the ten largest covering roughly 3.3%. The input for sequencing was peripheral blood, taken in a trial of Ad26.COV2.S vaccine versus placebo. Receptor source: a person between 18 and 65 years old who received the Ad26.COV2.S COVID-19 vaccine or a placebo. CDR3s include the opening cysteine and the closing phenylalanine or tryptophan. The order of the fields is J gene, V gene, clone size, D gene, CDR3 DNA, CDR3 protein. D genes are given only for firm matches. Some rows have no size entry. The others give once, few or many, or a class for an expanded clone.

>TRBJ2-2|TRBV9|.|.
TGTGCCAGCAGCACCCAAGGACTACCCGGCGCCGGGGAGCTGTTTTTT
CASSTQGLPGAGELFF
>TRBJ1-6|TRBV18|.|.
TGTGCCAGCTCACCTTCAATCGGGGGGACTAATTCACCCCTCCACTTT
CASSPSIGGTNSPLHF
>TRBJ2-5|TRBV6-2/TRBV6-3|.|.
TGTGCCAGCAGTTACGGGATGCGGGCGCAAGAGACCCAGTACTTC
CASSYGMRAQETQYF
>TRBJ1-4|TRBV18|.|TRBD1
TGTGCCAGCTCACCCGCAGGGGGCGCGAAAAATGAAAAACTGTTTTTT
CASSPAGGAKNEKLFF
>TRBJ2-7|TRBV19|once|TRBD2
TGTGCCAGTAGTCTAGCGGGAGTAGGCGAGCAGTACTTC
CASSLAGVGEQYF
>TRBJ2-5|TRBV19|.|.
TGTGCCAGTAGTATTCAGGGGTTGGGAGAGACCCAGTACTTC
CASSIQGLGETQYF
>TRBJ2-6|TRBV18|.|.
TGTGCCAGCTCACCATCCGTGCTGGGGGGGGCCAACGTCCTGACTTTC
CASSPSVLGGANVLTF
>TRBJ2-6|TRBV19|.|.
TGTGCCGCCCAACAGGTCTCTGGGGCCAACGTCCTGACTTTC
CAAQQVSGANVLTF
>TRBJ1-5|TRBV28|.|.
TGTGCCAGCAGTGGACAGTGGAATCAGCCCCAGCATTTT
CASSGQWNQPQHF
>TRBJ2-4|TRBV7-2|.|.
TGTGCCAGCAGCGCAAAAAACATTCAGTACTTC
CASSAKNIQYF
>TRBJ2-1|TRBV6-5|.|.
TGTGCCAGCAGAGCGGGACAGAAATACAATGAGCAGTTCTTC
CASRAGQKYNEQFF
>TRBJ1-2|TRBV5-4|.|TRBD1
TGTGCCAGCTCCGGGACAGGGATCGGCTACACCTTC
CASSGTGIGYTF
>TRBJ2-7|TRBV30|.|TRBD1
TGTGCCTGGAGCCAGACAGGGGTCTACGAGCAGTACTTC
CAWSQTGVYEQYF
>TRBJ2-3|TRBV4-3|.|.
TGCGCCAGCAGCCAAGACCTAGCGAGTAGCACAGATACGCAGTATTTT
CASSQDLASSTDTQYF
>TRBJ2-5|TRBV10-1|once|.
TGCGCCAGCAGTTCTAGCTGGGCCGAGACCCAGTACTTC
CASSSSWAETQYF
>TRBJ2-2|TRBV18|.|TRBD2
TGTGCCAGCTCTCGCGGCATGGGGACTAGCGGCGGACCGAACACCGGGGAGCTGTTTTTT
CASSRGMGTSGGPNTGELFF
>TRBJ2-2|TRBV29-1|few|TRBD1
TGCAGCGTTGAAACGGACAGGGGGAACACCGGGGAGCTGTTTTTT
CSVETDRGNTGELFF
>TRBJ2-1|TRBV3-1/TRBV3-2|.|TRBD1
TGTGCCAGCAGCCAACGCCGACAGGGGAGGTACAATGAGCAGTTCTTC
CASSQRRQGRYNEQFF
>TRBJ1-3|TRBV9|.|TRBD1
TGTGCCAGCAATCCAGGGGGGAACTCTGGAAACACCATATATTTT
CASNPGGNSGNTIYF
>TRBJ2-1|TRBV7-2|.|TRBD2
TGTGCCAGCAGCTACCCAGGCGGGGGGGCCGATGAGCAGTTCTTC
CASSYPGGGADEQFF
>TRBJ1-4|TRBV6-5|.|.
TGTGCCAGCAGTTACCCGACGACCGAGGATAAGGGAAAACTGTTTTTT
CASSYPTTEDKGKLFF
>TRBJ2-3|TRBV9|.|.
TGTGCCAGCAGCGTAGCTAGCCAGGGAGGAACAGATACGCAGTATTTT
CASSVASQGGTDTQYF
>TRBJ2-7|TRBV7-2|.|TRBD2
TGTGCCAGCAGTCCGACTAGCGGGAGGGTGTACTCCTACGAGCAGTACTTC
CASSPTSGRVYSYEQYF
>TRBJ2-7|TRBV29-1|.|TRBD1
TGCAGCGTTGAAGGGTTGACGGCAGGGGGCAACTACGAGCAGTACTTC
CSVEGLTAGGNYEQYF
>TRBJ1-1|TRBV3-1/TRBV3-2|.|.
TGTGCCAGCAGCCAAGGGGCAGCTAACACTGAAGCTTTCTTT
CASSQGAANTEAFF
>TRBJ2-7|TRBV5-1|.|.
TGCGCCAGCAGCTCCCCTTACGAGCAGTACTTC
CASSSPYEQYF
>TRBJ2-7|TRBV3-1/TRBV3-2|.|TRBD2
TGTGCCAGCAGCCAAGGACTAGCGGGGGGTGGGGTTTACGAGCAGTACTTC
CASSQGLAGGGVYEQYF
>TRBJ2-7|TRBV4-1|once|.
TGCGCCAGCAGCCGAACGCGGGGCTACGAGCAGTACTTC
CASSRTRGYEQYF
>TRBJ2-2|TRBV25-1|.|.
TGTGCCAGCAGTGCCTACACCGGGGAGCTGTTTTTT
CASSAYTGELFF
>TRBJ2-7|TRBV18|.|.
TGTGCCAGCTCACCACCGTCGGATCCCTCCTACGAGCAGTACTTC
CASSPPSDPSYEQYF
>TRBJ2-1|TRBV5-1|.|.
TGCGCCAGCAGCAGCAGGCGCGATGAGCAGTTCTTC
CASSSRRDEQFF
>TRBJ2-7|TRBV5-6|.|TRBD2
TGTGCCAGCAGCTTCGCGGGGGGGTACGAGCAGTACTTC
CASSFAGGYEQYF
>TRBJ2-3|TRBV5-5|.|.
TGTGCCAGCAGCCGAACCCGCCCGGATACGCAGTATTTT
CASSRTRPDTQYF
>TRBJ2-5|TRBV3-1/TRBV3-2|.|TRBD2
TGTGCCAGCAGCCAGACTAGCGGGGGGAGGATCGCAGAGACCCAGTACTTC
CASSQTSGGRIAETQYF
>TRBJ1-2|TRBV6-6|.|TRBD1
TGTGCCAGCAGATTCACAGGGGGCGTATTTGGCTACACCTTC
CASRFTGGVFGYTF
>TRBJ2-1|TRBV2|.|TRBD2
TGTGCCAGCGGGCGTCCCGGGACTAGTTCGAGGCAGTTCTTC
CASGRPGTSSRQFF
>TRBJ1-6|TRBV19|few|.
TGTGCCAGTAGTAAGGGGCCAGATAATTCACCCCTCCACTTT
CASSKGPDNSPLHF
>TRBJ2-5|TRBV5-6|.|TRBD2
TGTGCCAGCAGCTTCTTAAAAAAACTAGCGCCCCAAGAGACCCAGTACTTC
CASSFLKKLAPQETQYF
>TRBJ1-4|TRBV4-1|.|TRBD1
TGCGCCAGCAGCCACCCCGGGGACAGCTATAATGAAAAACTGTTTTTT
CASSHPGDSYNEKLFF
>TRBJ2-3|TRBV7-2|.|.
TGTGCCAGCAGCTTAAACTCGGGCACAGATACGCAGTATTTT
CASSLNSGTDTQYF
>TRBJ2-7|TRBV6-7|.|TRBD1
TGTGCCAGCAGTGACGACGGACAGGGGACCTACGAGCAGTACTTC
CASSDDGQGTYEQYF
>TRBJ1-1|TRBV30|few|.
TGTGCCTGGAGGGAACAGGGCCTCACTGAAGCTTTCTTT
CAWREQGLTEAFF
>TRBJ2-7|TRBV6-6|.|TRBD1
TGTGCCAGCAGTCACGGGACAGGGGGGACCTACGAGCAGTACTTC
CASSHGTGGTYEQYF
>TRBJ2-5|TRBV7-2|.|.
TGTGCCAGCAGCCCAGGGGGACTACAGAGCTGGGAGACCCAGTACTTC
CASSPGGLQSWETQYF
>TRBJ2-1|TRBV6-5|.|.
TGTGCCAGCAGTTACGGGGAGGCCCAGGATGAGCAGTTCTTC
CASSYGEAQDEQFF
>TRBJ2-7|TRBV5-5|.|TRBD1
TGTGCCAGCAGCTTGGGCCAGGGGGCTATCGAGCAGTACTTC
CASSLGQGAIEQYF
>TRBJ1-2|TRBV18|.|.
TGTGCCAGCTCACCAGAGGGGCAGAGAGCCCTTGGCTACACCTTC
CASSPEGQRALGYTF
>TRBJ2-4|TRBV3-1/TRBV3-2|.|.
TGTGCCAGCAGCCAAGAATTACTAGCCAAAAACATTCAGTACTTC
CASSQELLAKNIQYF
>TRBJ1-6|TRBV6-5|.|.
TGTGCCAGCAGTACCGACAGAGATAATTCACCCCTCCACTTT
CASSTDRDNSPLHF
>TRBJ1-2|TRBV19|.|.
TGTGCCAGTAGTTGGGGGGCGGGGGCGCTCCCTAACTATGGCTACACCTTC
CASSWGAGALPNYGYTF
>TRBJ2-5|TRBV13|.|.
TGTGCCAGCAGCCAGGAGTCCGAACAGACCCAGTACTTC
CASSQESEQTQYF
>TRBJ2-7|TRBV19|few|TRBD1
TGTGCCAGTAGCAACGTTCCCCTCGACAGGGCCTACGAGCAGTACTTC
CASSNVPLDRAYEQYF
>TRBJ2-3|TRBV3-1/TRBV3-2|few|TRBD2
TGTGCCAGCAGCCAATTTGGGCGGGGGGGCAGAGATACGCAGTATTTT
CASSQFGRGGRDTQYF
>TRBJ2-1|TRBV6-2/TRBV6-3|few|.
TGTGCCAGCAGTCCATGGGCCGGGCGAATAACATCCTTCAATGAGCAGTTCTTC
CASSPWAGRITSFNEQFF
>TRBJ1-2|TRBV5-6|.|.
TGTGCCAGCAGCGTGGACAGTAGGAACTATGGCTACACCTTC
CASSVDSRNYGYTF